These T cell receptor beta chains were read from a single sample in a study of blood T cell repertoires in COVID-19. Clones were read by immunoSEQ multiplex PCR, and TCRdb kept only the in-frame ones, dropping some. This sample carries roughly 250,000 clones, 70% to 90% of them seen once, and the ten largest clones take roughly 1.6%. Material: PBMCs or T cells enriched from blood (not recorded which). The receptors originated from a woman in her forties or fifties who had recovered from COVID-19. Each CDR3 is given with its conserved first and last residue. A D gene is named only where the DNA matches it firmly. The size entry is marked missing in some rows and otherwise reads once, few, many or a size class.

V: TRBV29-1
length: 15
D: TRBD1
J: TRBJ1-2
size: NA
CDR3: CSVPVGDRAGYGYTF
DNA: TGCAGCGTTCCGGTCGGGGACAGGGCTGGCTATGGCTACACCTTC

V: TRBV19
length: 13
D: TRBD1
J: TRBJ1-2
size: NA
CDR3: CASSTTGPYGYTF
DNA: TGTGCCAGTAGCACGACAGGGCCCTATGGCTACACCTTC

V: TRBV19
length: 18
D: NA
J: TRBJ2-1
size: NA
CDR3: CASSNIPGGEGPYNEQFF
DNA: TGTGCCAGTAGCAACATTCCGGGGGGCGAGGGTCCCTACAATGAGCAGTTCTTC

V: TRBV9
length: 17
D: TRBD2
J: TRBJ2-1
size: NA
CDR3: CASSVQAGGYSYNEQFF
DNA: TGTGCCAGCAGCGTCCAAGCGGGAGGGTACTCCTACAATGAGCAGTTCTTC

V: TRBV5-1
length: 15
D: NA
J: TRBJ1-1
size: NA
CDR3: CASSLPQGLNTEAFF
DNA: TGCGCCAGCAGCCTACCTCAGGGGTTGAACACTGAAGCTTTCTTT

V: TRBV6-5
length: 13
D: TRBD1
J: TRBJ1-1
size: NA
CDR3: CASSPLQGAEAFF
DNA: TGTGCCAGCAGCCCACTCCAGGGGGCTGAAGCTTTCTTT

V: TRBV19
length: 14
D: TRBD1
J: TRBJ2-1
size: NA
CDR3: CASTMGQAFNEQFF
DNA: TGTGCCAGTACCATGGGACAGGCGTTCAATGAGCAGTTCTTC

V: TRBV27
length: 12
D: TRBD1
J: TRBJ2-1
size: NA
CDR3: CASSSGTGEQFF
DNA: TGTGCCAGCAGTTCGGGGACAGGTGAGCAGTTCTTC

V: TRBV28
length: 13
D: NA
J: TRBJ1-2
size: NA
CDR3: CASSLRGGYGYTF
DNA: TGTGCCAGCAGTTTAAGGGGAGGATATGGCTACACCTTC

V: TRBV6-5
length: 14
D: NA
J: TRBJ2-1
size: few
CDR3: CASTTIGEYNEQFF
DNA: TGTGCCAGCACCACTATCGGAGAATACAATGAGCAGTTCTTC

V: TRBV18
length: 13
D: NA
J: TRBJ1-1
size: NA
CDR3: CASSPPLDTEAFF
DNA: TGTGCCAGCTCACCGCCACTGGACACTGAAGCTTTCTTT

V: TRBV19
length: 15
D: TRBD2
J: TRBJ2-1
size: NA
CDR3: CASSISSGTYNEQFF
DNA: TGTGCCAGTAGTATATCTAGCGGCACCTACAATGAGCAGTTCTTC

V: TRBV7-3
length: 16
D: TRBD2
J: TRBJ2-3
size: NA
CDR3: CASSSVAGVSTDTQYF
DNA: TGTGCCAGCAGCTCCGTAGCGGGGGTGAGCACAGATACGCAGTATTTT

V: TRBV2
length: 18
D: TRBD1
J: TRBJ1-6
size: NA
CDR3: CASSPRAGGASGNSPLHF
DNA: TGTGCCAGCAGCCCAAGGGCAGGGGGCGCGTCTGGTAATTCACCCCTCCACTTT

V: TRBV2
length: 14
D: TRBD1
J: TRBJ1-1
size: NA
CDR3: CASRGTGGGTEAFF
DNA: TGTGCCAGCAGAGGGACAGGGGGTGGCACTGAAGCTTTCTTT

V: TRBV27
length: 12
D: NA
J: TRBJ2-1
size: NA
CDR3: CASSLVGDEQFF
DNA: TGTGCCAGCAGTTTGGTGGGAGATGAGCAGTTCTTC

V: TRBV15
length: 17
D: NA
J: TRBJ2-2
size: NA
CDR3: CATSRDWAGADTGELFF
DNA: TGTGCCACCAGCAGAGATTGGGCAGGGGCGGACACCGGGGAGCTGTTTTTT

V: TRBV19
length: 14
D: NA
J: TRBJ1-1
size: NA
CDR3: CASSIGGQVTEAFF
DNA: TGTGCCAGTAGTATCGGGGGGCAGGTCACTGAAGCTTTCTTT

V: TRBV28
length: 14
D: NA
J: TRBJ2-7
size: NA
CDR3: CASSSRQRLREQYF
DNA: TGTGCCAGCAGCTCTAGACAGAGGCTACGGGAGCAGTACTTC

V: TRBV6-5
length: 15
D: TRBD1
J: TRBJ1-2
size: few
CDR3: CASSQGTGRLGGYTF
DNA: TGTGCCAGCAGTCAGGGGACAGGACGCTTAGGGGGCTACACCTTC

V: TRBV13
length: 12
D: NA
J: TRBJ1-2
size: NA
CDR3: CASSPRDYGYTF
DNA: TGTGCCAGCAGCCCTAGAGACTATGGCTACACCTTC

V: TRBV5-6
length: 14
D: NA
J: TRBJ1-4
size: NA
CDR3: CASSSSWGGEKLFF
DNA: TGTGCCAGCAGCTCCTCATGGGGCGGTGAAAAACTGTTTTTT

V: TRBV6-2/TRBV6-3
length: 13
D: NA
J: TRBJ2-7
size: NA
CDR3: CASSYSRNYEQYF
DNA: TGTGCCAGCAGTTACTCGAGAAACTACGAGCAGTACTTC

V: TRBV9
length: 15
D: NA
J: TRBJ2-1
size: NA
CDR3: CASSVGVAVHVEQFF
DNA: TGTGCCAGCAGCGTAGGGGTAGCGGTCCACGTTGAGCAGTTCTTC

V: TRBV27
length: 13
D: NA
J: TRBJ1-5
size: NA
CDR3: CATGFGWNQPQHF
DNA: TGTGCCACCGGGTTTGGTTGGAATCAGCCCCAGCATTTT

V: TRBV18
length: 14
D: NA
J: TRBJ1-4
size: NA
CDR3: CASSTGTLNEKLFF
DNA: TGTGCCAGCTCAACCGGGACACTGAATGAAAAACTGTTTTTT

V: TRBV18
length: 14
D: TRBD1
J: TRBJ1-5
size: NA
CDR3: CASSSRQGDQPQHF
DNA: TGTGCCAGCTCATCAAGACAGGGGGATCAGCCCCAGCATTTT

V: TRBV7-9
length: 19
D: NA
J: TRBJ1-2
size: NA
CDR3: CASSPSPAVGITGFGGYTF
DNA: TGTGCCAGCAGCCCCTCTCCAGCAGTGGGGATTACAGGGTTTGGGGGCTACACCTTC

V: TRBV6-6
length: 15
D: NA
J: TRBJ2-1
size: NA
CDR3: CASSYGGSSYNEQFF
DNA: TGTGCCAGCAGTTACGGAGGGAGCTCCTACAATGAGCAGTTCTTC

V: TRBV19
length: 14
D: NA
J: TRBJ2-7
size: NA
CDR3: CASSIGLTTLEQYF
DNA: TGTGCCAGTAGTATTGGACTCACAACACTCGAGCAGTACTTC

V: TRBV28
length: 16
D: NA
J: TRBJ1-5
size: once
CDR3: CASSFRVRVTNQPQHF
DNA: TGTGCCAGCAGTTTCAGGGTCAGGGTTACCAATCAGCCCCAGCATTTT

V: TRBV5-4
length: 15
D: NA
J: TRBJ2-2
size: NA
CDR3: CASSSGREYTGELFF
DNA: TGTGCCAGCAGCTCCGGCCGGGAGTACACCGGGGAGCTGTTTTTT

V: TRBV7-2
length: 18
D: TRBD1
J: TRBJ2-6
size: NA
CDR3: CASSLRQGLISGANVLTF
DNA: TGTGCCAGCAGCCTACGACAGGGTCTTATATCTGGGGCCAACGTCCTGACTTTC

V: TRBV7-9
length: 14
D: TRBD2
J: TRBJ2-7
size: few
CDR3: CASSPQGLAGEQYF
DNA: TGTGCCAGCAGCCCCCAGGGACTAGCGGGCGAGCAGTACTTC

V: TRBV29-1
length: 13
D: NA
J: TRBJ1-2
size: NA
CDR3: CSVDLGGNYGYTF
DNA: TGCAGCGTTGATCTAGGGGGAAACTATGGCTACACCTTC

V: TRBV5-1
length: 16
D: TRBD2
J: TRBJ2-1
size: NA
CDR3: CASSPLAGEAYNEQFF
DNA: TGCGCCAGCAGCCCGTTAGCGGGGGAAGCCTACAATGAGCAGTTCTTC

V: TRBV5-1
length: 13
D: TRBD1
J: TRBJ2-1
size: NA
CDR3: CASSQTQGAKWFF
DNA: TGCGCCAGCAGCCAAACACAGGGGGCCAAGTGGTTCTTC

V: TRBV29-1
length: 14
D: NA
J: TRBJ2-1
size: NA
CDR3: CSVEGQSSYNEQFF
DNA: TGCAGCGTTGAAGGACAGAGCTCCTACAATGAGCAGTTCTTC

V: TRBV5-5
length: 15
D: TRBD2
J: TRBJ2-1
size: NA
CDR3: CASSLHSGANIEQFF
DNA: TGTGCCAGCAGCTTGCATAGCGGGGCCAATATTGAGCAGTTCTTC

V: TRBV27
length: 16
D: NA
J: TRBJ1-2
size: NA
CDR3: CASSFSPQGVGYGYTF
DNA: TGTGCCAGCAGTTTCTCGCCACAGGGAGTCGGCTATGGCTACACCTTC

V: TRBV28
length: 13
D: NA
J: TRBJ1-5
size: NA
CDR3: CASSLDFDQPQHF
DNA: TGTGCCAGCAGCCTGGACTTTGATCAGCCCCAGCATTTT

V: TRBV19
length: 17
D: NA
J: TRBJ1-5
size: NA
CDR3: CASSIDGAGGGVQPQHF
DNA: TGTGCCAGTAGTATAGATGGGGCAGGAGGGGGGGTTCAGCCCCAGCATTTT

V: TRBV6-2/TRBV6-3
length: 15
D: NA
J: TRBJ2-5
size: few
CDR3: CASSYSSGDQETQYF
DNA: TGTGCCAGCAGTTACTCGTCGGGGGACCAAGAGACCCAGTACTTC

V: TRBV28
length: 13
D: NA
J: TRBJ2-7
size: once
CDR3: CASRNGGTEEQYF
DNA: TGTGCCAGCAGAAATGGAGGCACGGAGGAGCAGTACTTC

V: TRBV18
length: 13
D: TRBD1
J: TRBJ1-1
size: NA
CDR3: CASSPADRSEAFF
DNA: TGTGCCAGCTCACCAGCGGACAGGTCTGAAGCTTTCTTT

V: TRBV27
length: 13
D: NA
J: TRBJ1-1
size: few
CDR3: CASSSRLNTEAFF
DNA: TGTGCCAGCAGTTCCAGGTTGAACACTGAAGCTTTCTTT

V: TRBV29-1
length: 14
D: NA
J: TRBJ1-4
size: NA
CDR3: CSVESSESREKLFF
DNA: TGCAGCGTTGAGAGCAGCGAATCGAGAGAAAAACTGTTTTTT

V: TRBV28
length: 16
D: NA
J: TRBJ1-1
size: NA
CDR3: CASTGAGEGEDTEAFF
DNA: TGTGCCAGCACAGGGGCCGGAGAGGGTGAAGATACTGAAGCTTTCTTT

V: TRBV9
length: 17
D: NA
J: TRBJ2-2
size: NA
CDR3: CASSLDPWGGNTGELFF
DNA: TGTGCCAGCAGTCTAGACCCCTGGGGCGGGAACACCGGGGAGCTGTTTTTT

V: TRBV5-1
length: 13
D: NA
J: TRBJ1-1
size: NA
CDR3: CASSFSGLTEAFF
DNA: TGCGCCAGCAGCTTCTCGGGTTTAACTGAAGCTTTCTTT

V: TRBV10-1
length: 16
D: TRBD2
J: TRBJ2-3
size: few
CDR3: CASSEGTSGPTDTQYF
DNA: TGCGCCAGCAGTGAGGGGACTAGCGGACCCACAGATACGCAGTATTTT

V: TRBV6-2/TRBV6-3
length: 12
D: NA
J: TRBJ1-5
size: NA
CDR3: CASSYFGQPQHF
DNA: TGTGCCAGCAGTTACTTCGGTCAGCCCCAGCATTTT

V: TRBV29-1
length: 14
D: TRBD2
J: TRBJ2-3
size: NA
CDR3: CSVSRTSGTDTQYF
DNA: TGCAGCGTTAGTAGGACTAGCGGGACGGATACGCAGTATTTT

V: TRBV5-1
length: 15
D: NA
J: TRBJ2-1
size: NA
CDR3: CASSSEQGTYNEQFF
DNA: TGCGCCAGCAGCTCCGAACAGGGAACCTACAATGAGCAGTTCTTC

V: TRBV5-4
length: 16
D: NA
J: TRBJ1-1
size: once
CDR3: CASSLARQAGGGEAFF
DNA: TGTGCCAGCAGCTTGGCTAGACAGGCCGGCGGGGGTGAAGCTTTCTTT